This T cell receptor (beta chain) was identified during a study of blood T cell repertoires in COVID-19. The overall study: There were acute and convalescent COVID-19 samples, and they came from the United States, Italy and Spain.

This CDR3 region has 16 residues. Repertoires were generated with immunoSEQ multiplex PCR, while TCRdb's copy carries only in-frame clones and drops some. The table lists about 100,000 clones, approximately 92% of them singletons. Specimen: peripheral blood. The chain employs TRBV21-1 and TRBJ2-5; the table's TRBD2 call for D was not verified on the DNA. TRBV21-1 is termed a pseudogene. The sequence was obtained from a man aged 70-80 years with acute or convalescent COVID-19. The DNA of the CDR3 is TGTGCCAGCAGCCTCCGACTAGCGGCGTACCAAGAGACCCAGTACTTC. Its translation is CASSLRLAAYQETQYF.